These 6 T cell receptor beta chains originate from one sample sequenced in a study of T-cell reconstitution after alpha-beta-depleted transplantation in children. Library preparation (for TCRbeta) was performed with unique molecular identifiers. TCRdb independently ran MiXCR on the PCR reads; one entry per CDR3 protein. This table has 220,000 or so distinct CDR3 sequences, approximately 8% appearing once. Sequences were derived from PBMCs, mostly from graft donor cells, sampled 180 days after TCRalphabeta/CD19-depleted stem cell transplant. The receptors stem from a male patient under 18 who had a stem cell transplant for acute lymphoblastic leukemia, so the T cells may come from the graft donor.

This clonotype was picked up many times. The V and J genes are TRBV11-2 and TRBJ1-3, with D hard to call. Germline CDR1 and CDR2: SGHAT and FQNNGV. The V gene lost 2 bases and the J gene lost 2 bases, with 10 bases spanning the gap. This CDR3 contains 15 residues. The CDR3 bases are TGTGCCAGCAGCTTATACGGGGAAGCTGGAAACACCATATATTTT. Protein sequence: CASSLYGEAGNTIYF.

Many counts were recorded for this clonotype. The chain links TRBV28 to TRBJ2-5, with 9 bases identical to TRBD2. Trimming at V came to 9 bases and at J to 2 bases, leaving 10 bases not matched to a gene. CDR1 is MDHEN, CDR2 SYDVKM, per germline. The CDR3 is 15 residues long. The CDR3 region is CASEAGGPLQETQYF. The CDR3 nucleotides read TGTGCCAGTGAGGCGGGGGGGCCTCTTCAAGAGACCCAGTACTTC.

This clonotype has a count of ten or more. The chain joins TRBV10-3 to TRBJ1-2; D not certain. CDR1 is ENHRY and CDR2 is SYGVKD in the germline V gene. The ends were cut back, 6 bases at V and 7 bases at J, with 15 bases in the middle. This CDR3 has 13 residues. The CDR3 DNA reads TGTGCCATCAGGATTCAGGACGAAGGTGGCTACACCTTC. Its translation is CAIRIQDEGGYTF.

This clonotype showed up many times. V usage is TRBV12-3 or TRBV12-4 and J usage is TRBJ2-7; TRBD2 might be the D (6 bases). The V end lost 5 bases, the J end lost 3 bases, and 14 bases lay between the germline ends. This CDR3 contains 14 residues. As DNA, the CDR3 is TGTGCCAGCAGTCCCCGGGACTTATTCTACGAGCAGTACTTC. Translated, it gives CASSPRDLFYEQYF.

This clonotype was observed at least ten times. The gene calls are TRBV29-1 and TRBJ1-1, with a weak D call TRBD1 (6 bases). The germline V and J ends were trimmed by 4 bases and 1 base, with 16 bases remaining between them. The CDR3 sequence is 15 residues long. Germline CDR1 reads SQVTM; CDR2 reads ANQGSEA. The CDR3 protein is CSVAPSDSWNTEAFF. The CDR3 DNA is TGCAGCGTTGCCCCCTCGGACAGCTGGAACACTGAAGCTTTCTTT.

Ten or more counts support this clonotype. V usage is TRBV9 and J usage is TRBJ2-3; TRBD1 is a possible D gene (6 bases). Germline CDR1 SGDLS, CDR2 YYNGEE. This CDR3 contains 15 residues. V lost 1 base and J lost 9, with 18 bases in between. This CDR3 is CASSVSKQGRGTQYF. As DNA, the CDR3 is TGTGCCAGCAGCGTATCAAAACAGGGAAGGGGGACGCAGTATTTT.